This T cell receptor (beta chain) was sequenced for a study of response to subunit inactivated influenza vaccine. Study findings and constraints: With each seasonal influenza vaccination, the authors suggested, few new T cells are recruited.

This clonotype was seen many times. Its antigen is not identified. TCRdb re-called the RT-PCR reads with MiXCR, one entry per CDR3 protein. The data show 400,000 to 550,000 distinct CDR3 sequences, over 25% seen once. J lost 6 bases, V lost 1 base, and 9 bases had no gene match. The CDR3 contains 17 residues. The germline V gene encodes CDR1 SGHVS and CDR2 FQNEAQ. The sequence was collected from a man aged 50 to 60 who received an inactivated influenza vaccine. V usage is TRBV7-8 and J usage is TRBJ1-6; TRBD1 aligns across 7 bases. The input for sequencing was CD4+ T cells sorted from PBMCs, taken approximately 5 days after vaccination. As DNA, the CDR3 is TGTGCCAGCAGCTTAGTCGTTGCAACAGGGGTTAATTCACCCCTCCACTTT. Protein: CASSLVVATGVNSPLHF.